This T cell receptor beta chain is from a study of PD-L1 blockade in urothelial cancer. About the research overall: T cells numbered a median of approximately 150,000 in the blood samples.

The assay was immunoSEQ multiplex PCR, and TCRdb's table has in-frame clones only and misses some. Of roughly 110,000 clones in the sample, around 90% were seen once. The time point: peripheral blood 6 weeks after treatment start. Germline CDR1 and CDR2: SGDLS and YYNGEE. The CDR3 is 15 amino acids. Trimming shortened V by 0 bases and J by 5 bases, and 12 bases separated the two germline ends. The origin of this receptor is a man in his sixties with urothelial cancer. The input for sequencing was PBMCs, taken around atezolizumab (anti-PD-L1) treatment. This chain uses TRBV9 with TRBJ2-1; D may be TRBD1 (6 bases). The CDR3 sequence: CASSVGGRGNNEQFF. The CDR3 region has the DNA TGTGCCAGCAGCGTAGGGGGCAGGGGAAACAATGAGCAGTTCTTC.